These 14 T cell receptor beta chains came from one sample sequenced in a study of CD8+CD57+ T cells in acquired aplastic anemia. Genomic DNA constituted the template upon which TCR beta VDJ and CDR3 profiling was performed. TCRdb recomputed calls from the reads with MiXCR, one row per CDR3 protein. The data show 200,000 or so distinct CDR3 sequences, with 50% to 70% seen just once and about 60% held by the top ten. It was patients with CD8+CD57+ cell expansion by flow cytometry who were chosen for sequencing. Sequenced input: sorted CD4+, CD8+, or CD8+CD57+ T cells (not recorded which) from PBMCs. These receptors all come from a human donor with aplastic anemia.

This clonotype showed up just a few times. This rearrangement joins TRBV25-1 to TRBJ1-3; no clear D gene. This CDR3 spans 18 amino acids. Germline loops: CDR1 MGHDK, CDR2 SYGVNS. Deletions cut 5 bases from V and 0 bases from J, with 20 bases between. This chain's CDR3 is CASSMWATGIHSGNTIYF. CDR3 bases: TGTGCCAGCAGTATGTGGGCCACCGGTATCCACTCTGGAAACACCATATATTTT.

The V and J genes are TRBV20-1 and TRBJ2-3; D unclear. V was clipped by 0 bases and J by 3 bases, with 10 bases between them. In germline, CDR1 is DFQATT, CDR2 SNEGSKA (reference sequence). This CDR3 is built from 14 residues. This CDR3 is CSARDVGLTDTQYF. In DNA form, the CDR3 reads TGCAGTGCTAGAGATGTTGGTCTTACAGATACGCAGTATTTT.

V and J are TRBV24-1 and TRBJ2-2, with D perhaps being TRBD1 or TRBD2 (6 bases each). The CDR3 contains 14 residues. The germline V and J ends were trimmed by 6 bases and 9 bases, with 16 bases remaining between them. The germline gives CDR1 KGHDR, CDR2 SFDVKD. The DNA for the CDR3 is TGTGCCACCAGTAAGGGACCGGGGGCCCGGGAGCTGTTTTTT. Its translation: CATSKGPGARELFF.

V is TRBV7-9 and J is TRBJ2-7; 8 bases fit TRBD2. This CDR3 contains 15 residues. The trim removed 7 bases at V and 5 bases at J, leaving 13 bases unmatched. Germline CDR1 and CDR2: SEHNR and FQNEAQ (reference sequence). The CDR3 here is CASTRGGLGANEQYF. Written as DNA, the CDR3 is TGTGCCAGCACTCGGGGGGGACTAGGAGCAAACGAGCAGTACTTC.

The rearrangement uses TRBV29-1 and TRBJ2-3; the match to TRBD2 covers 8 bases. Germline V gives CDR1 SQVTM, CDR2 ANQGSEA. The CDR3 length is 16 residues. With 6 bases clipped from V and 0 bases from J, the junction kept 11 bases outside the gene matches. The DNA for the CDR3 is TGCAGCGTAGTTACTAGCGGTTGTCGTAGCACAGATACGCAGTATTTT. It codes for CSVVTSGCRSTDTQYF.

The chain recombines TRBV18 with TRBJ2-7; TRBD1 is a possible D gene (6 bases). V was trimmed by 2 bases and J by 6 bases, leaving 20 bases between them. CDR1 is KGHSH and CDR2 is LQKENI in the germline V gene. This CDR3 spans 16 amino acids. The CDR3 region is CASSPSGSGVWSEQYF. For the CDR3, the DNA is TGTGCCAGCTCACCATCAGGATCAGGGGTGTGGAGCGAGCAGTACTTC.

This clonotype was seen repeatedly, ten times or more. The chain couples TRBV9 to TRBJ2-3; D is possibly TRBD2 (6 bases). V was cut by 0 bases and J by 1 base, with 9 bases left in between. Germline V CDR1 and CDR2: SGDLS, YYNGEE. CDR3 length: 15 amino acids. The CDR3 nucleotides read TGTGCCAGCAGCGTAGTTGGCGGGGGCACAGATACGCAGTATTTT. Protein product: CASSVVGGGTDTQYF.

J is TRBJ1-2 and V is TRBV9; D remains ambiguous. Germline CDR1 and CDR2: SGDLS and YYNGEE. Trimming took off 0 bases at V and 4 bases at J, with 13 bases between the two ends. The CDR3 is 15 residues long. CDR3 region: CASSVATAVTYGYTF. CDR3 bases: TGTGCCAGCAGCGTAGCAACAGCAGTGACCTATGGCTACACCTTC.

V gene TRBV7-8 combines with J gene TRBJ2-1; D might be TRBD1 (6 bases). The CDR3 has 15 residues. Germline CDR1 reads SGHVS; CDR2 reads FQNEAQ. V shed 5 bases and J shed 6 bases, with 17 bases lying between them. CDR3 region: CASSRQGGSINEQFF. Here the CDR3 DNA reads TGTGCCAGCAGCCGGCAAGGGGGTAGCATCAATGAGCAGTTCTTC. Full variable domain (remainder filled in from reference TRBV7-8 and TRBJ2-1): GAGVSQSPRYKVAKRGQDVALRCDPISGHVSLFWYQQALGQGPEFLTYFQNEAQLDKSGLPSDRFFAERPEGSVSTLKIQRTQQEDSAVYLCASSRQGGSINEQFFGPGTRLTVL.

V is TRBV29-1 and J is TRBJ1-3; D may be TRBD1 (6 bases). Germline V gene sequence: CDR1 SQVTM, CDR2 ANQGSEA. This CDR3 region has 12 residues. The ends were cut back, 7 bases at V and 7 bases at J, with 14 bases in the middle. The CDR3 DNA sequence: TGCAGCGCCAGTCCGCAGGGGAACACCATATATTTT. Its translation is CSASPQGNTIYF.

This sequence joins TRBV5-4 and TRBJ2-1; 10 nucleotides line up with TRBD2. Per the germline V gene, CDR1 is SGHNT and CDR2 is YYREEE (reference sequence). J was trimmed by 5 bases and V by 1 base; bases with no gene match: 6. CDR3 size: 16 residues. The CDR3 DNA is TGTGCCAGCAGCTTGCGTAGCGGGGGGTGGGACAATGAGCAGTTCTTC. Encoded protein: CASSLRSGGWDNEQFF.

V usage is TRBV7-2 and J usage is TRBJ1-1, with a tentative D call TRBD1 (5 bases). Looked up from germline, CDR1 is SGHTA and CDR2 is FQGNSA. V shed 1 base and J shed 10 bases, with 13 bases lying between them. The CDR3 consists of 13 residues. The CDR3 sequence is CASSLGGVGGAFF. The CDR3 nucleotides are TGTGCCAGCAGCTTAGGAGGGGTAGGCGGAGCTTTCTTT.

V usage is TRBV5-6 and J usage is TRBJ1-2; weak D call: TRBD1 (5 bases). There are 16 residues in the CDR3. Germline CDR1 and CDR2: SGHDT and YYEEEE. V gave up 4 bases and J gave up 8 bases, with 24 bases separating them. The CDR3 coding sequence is TGTGCCAGCAGCGCCTATCAGGGTACCGGGGCTTTGGGCTACACCTTC. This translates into CASSAYQGTGALGYTF.

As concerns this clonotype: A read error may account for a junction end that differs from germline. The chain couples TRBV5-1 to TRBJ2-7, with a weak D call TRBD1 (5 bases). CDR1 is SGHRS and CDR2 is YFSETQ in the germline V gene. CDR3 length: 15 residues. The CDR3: CASGLAGQGRNEQYF. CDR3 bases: TGCGCCAGCGGCTTGGCCGGGCAGGGTCGAAACGAGCAGTACTTC.